These T cell receptor beta chains were read from a single sample in a study of CD4+ T cells in melanoma. The repertoire was sequenced with immunoSEQ multiplex PCR; TCRdb's copy has only in-frame clones and lacks some. Among some 13,000 clones listed, about 70% were seen once. The specimen was cells from a culture (not recorded whether cultured in vitro). The receptors derive from a human donor with melanoma. The CDR3 runs from the conserved cysteine through the conserved F or W. Fields, in order: V gene, J gene, D gene, clone size, CDR3 DNA, CDR3 protein. A D gene is named only where the DNA matches it firmly. A row's size may be missing; if present it is once, few, many or a size class.

v_call: TRBV2
j_call: TRBJ2-3
d_call: -
clone_size: -
cdr3_nt: TGTGCCAGCGGAGGGGTCGGCACAGATACGCAGTATTTT
cdr3_aa: CASGGVGTDTQYF

v_call: TRBV5-6
j_call: TRBJ2-2
d_call: -
clone_size: -
cdr3_nt: TGTGCCAGCAGCTTTCTTGGCCTTGACACCGGGGAGCTGTTTTTT
cdr3_aa: CASSFLGLDTGELFF

v_call: TRBV5-1
j_call: TRBJ2-7
d_call: TRBD2
clone_size: -
cdr3_nt: TGCGCCAGCAGCTTCAGCGGGGGCTACGAGCAGTACTTC
cdr3_aa: CASSFSGGYEQYF

v_call: TRBV6-1
j_call: TRBJ1-4
d_call: -
clone_size: once
cdr3_nt: TGTGCCAGCAGTGTCTTAGGTGAAAAACTGTTTTTT
cdr3_aa: CASSVLGEKLFF

v_call: TRBV4-2
j_call: TRBJ1-5
d_call: TRBD1
clone_size: -
cdr3_nt: TGTGCCAGCAGCCAAGTCTACTTTGGGACAGGTCAGCCCCAGCATTTT
cdr3_aa: CASSQVYFGTGQPQHF

v_call: TRBV4-1
j_call: TRBJ2-6
d_call: TRBD1
clone_size: -
cdr3_nt: TGCGCCAGCAGCCAGGGGACAGGGGTATCTGGGGCCAACGTCCTGACTTTC
cdr3_aa: CASSQGTGVSGANVLTF

v_call: TRBV19
j_call: TRBJ2-1
d_call: TRBD1
clone_size: -
cdr3_nt: TGTGCCAGTAGTGGTCACGGACAGGGGCACTACAGTGAGCAGTTCTTC
cdr3_aa: CASSGHGQGHYSEQFF

v_call: TRBV7-2
j_call: TRBJ2-7
d_call: -
clone_size: -
cdr3_nt: TGTGCCAGCAGTTCCTACGTACGCCCCTACGAGCAGTACTTC
cdr3_aa: CASSSYVRPYEQYF

v_call: TRBV7-9
j_call: TRBJ1-2
d_call: -
clone_size: -
cdr3_nt: TGTGCCAGCAGCCGTACCGGCGGGTCTTCAGATGGCTACACCTTC
cdr3_aa: CASSRTGGSSDGYTF

v_call: TRBV16
j_call: TRBJ2-2
d_call: -
clone_size: -
cdr3_nt: TGTGCCAGCAGCGACACAGGGTCGCGGACCGGGGAGCTGTTTTTT
cdr3_aa: CASSDTGSRTGELFF

v_call: TRBV5-1
j_call: TRBJ1-2
d_call: -
clone_size: -
cdr3_nt: TGCGCCAGCAGCTTAGACTCAAACGGGGGCTACACCTTC
cdr3_aa: CASSLDSNGGYTF

v_call: TRBV7-2
j_call: TRBJ1-6
d_call: TRBD1
clone_size: -
cdr3_nt: TGTGCCAGCAGCCGGGGACAGTTTAATTCACCCCTCCACTTT
cdr3_aa: CASSRGQFNSPLHF

v_call: TRBV4-2
j_call: TRBJ1-1
d_call: TRBD1
clone_size: -
cdr3_nt: TGTGCCAGCAGCCCACCCCAGGGACAGACTATGAACACTGAAGCTTTCTTT
cdr3_aa: CASSPPQGQTMNTEAFF

v_call: TRBV11-2
j_call: TRBJ1-1
d_call: -
clone_size: -
cdr3_nt: TGTGCCAGCAGCCCCCCTTCAGCGTTAGCTCAAGCTTTCTTT
cdr3_aa: CASSPPSALAQAFF

v_call: TRBV2
j_call: TRBJ2-3
d_call: TRBD2
clone_size: -
cdr3_nt: TGTGCCAGCAGTCTAGCGGGTCTCACAGATACGCAGTATTTT
cdr3_aa: CASSLAGLTDTQYF

v_call: TRBV7-2
j_call: TRBJ1-5
d_call: -
clone_size: -
cdr3_nt: TGTGCCAGCAGCTTCCAGGGAGGGTCGAGGGAGCCCCAGCATTTT
cdr3_aa: CASSFQGGSREPQHF

v_call: TRBV29-1
j_call: TRBJ2-1
d_call: TRBD2
clone_size: -
cdr3_nt: TGCAGCGTCAGCCCCCAAAGCGGGGGGGCAGAGGAGCAGTTCTTC
cdr3_aa: CSVSPQSGGAEEQFF

v_call: TRBV23-1
j_call: TRBJ2-7
d_call: -
clone_size: -
cdr3_nt: TGCGCCAGCAGTCAATCGGGGAGGCTCTCCTACGAGCAGTACTTC
cdr3_aa: CASSQSGRLSYEQYF

v_call: TRBV7-2
j_call: TRBJ2-3
d_call: TRBD2
clone_size: -
cdr3_nt: TGTGCCAGCAGCTTACATGCTAGCGGGGGGGGTACGTATACGCAGTATTTT
cdr3_aa: CASSLHASGGGTYTQYF

v_call: TRBV30
j_call: TRBJ2-3
d_call: -
clone_size: -
cdr3_nt: TGTGCCTGGAGGCATATAGCGTTAGTAGCAGATACGCAGTATTTT
cdr3_aa: CAWRHIALVADTQYF

v_call: TRBV7-3
j_call: TRBJ1-1
d_call: -
clone_size: -
cdr3_nt: TGTGCCAGCAGCTTAACGGCGGGTTATACTGAAGCTTTCTTT
cdr3_aa: CASSLTAGYTEAFF

v_call: TRBV7-2
j_call: TRBJ2-5
d_call: TRBD1
clone_size: -
cdr3_nt: TGTGCCAGCAGCCCCGCGGGACAGGGAGAGACCCAGTACTTC
cdr3_aa: CASSPAGQGETQYF

v_call: TRBV5-1
j_call: TRBJ2-5
d_call: -
clone_size: -
cdr3_nt: TGCGCCAGCAGCGGGAGGGAGACCCAGTACTTC
cdr3_aa: CASSGRETQYF

v_call: TRBV6-7
j_call: TRBJ1-3
d_call: TRBD1
clone_size: -
cdr3_nt: TGTGCCAGCAGAAACCCCAGGGGGTGCGGAAACACCATATATTTT
cdr3_aa: CASRNPRGCGNTIYF

v_call: TRBV10-2
j_call: TRBJ1-3
d_call: -
clone_size: -
cdr3_nt: TGCGCCAGCAGTACTGGAGACAGCTCTGGAAACACCATATATTTT
cdr3_aa: CASSTGDSSGNTIYF

v_call: TRBV4-1
j_call: TRBJ2-7
d_call: -
clone_size: -
cdr3_nt: TGCGCCAGCAGCCGCCAATCCGGGACGGTATCCTACGAGCAGTACTTC
cdr3_aa: CASSRQSGTVSYEQYF

v_call: TRBV5-1
j_call: TRBJ2-5
d_call: TRBD1
clone_size: -
cdr3_nt: TGCGCCAGCAGCGGGGGGACAGGGGGCTTTGAGACCCAGTACTTC
cdr3_aa: CASSGGTGGFETQYF

v_call: TRBV21-1
j_call: TRBJ1-3
d_call: -
clone_size: -
cdr3_nt: TGTGCCAGCAGCACCCAGGCAGGATCTGGAAACACCATATATTTT
cdr3_aa: CASSTQAGSGNTIYF

v_call: TRBV4-1
j_call: TRBJ2-5
d_call: TRBD1
clone_size: -
cdr3_nt: TGCGCCAGCAGCCAAGATCCCCGGGGACGAGACCGGGACAGGATAGAGACCCAGTACTTC
cdr3_aa: CASSQDPRGRDRDRIETQYF

v_call: TRBV18
j_call: TRBJ2-5
d_call: TRBD2
clone_size: few
cdr3_nt: TGTGCCAGCTCCCCGACTAGCGGGGGGCTACAATCGACCCAGTACTTC
cdr3_aa: CASSPTSGGLQSTQYF

v_call: TRBV9
j_call: TRBJ2-3
d_call: -
clone_size: -
cdr3_nt: TGTGCCAGCAGCCCCTCAGTTGGTGTCTCTATAACGTCAGATACGCAGTATTTT
cdr3_aa: CASSPSVGVSITSDTQYF

v_call: TRBV7-8
j_call: TRBJ2-5
d_call: -
clone_size: -
cdr3_nt: TGTGCCAGCAGCTCAAGACAGGAAGAGACCCAGTACTTC
cdr3_aa: CASSSRQEETQYF

v_call: TRBV29-1
j_call: TRBJ1-1
d_call: TRBD1
clone_size: -
cdr3_nt: TGCAGCGCTAGGACAGGGATGAACACTGAAGCTTTCTTT
cdr3_aa: CSARTGMNTEAFF

v_call: TRBV12-5
j_call: TRBJ2-1
d_call: -
clone_size: -
cdr3_nt: TGTGCTAGTGGTTTGCCCTGGACGATGGAGCAGTTCTTC
cdr3_aa: CASGLPWTMEQFF

v_call: TRBV5-1
j_call: TRBJ2-2
d_call: TRBD2
clone_size: -
cdr3_nt: TGCGCCAGCAGCTTGTTGTGGGGGGGCACCGGGGAGCTGTTTTTT
cdr3_aa: CASSLLWGGTGELFF

v_call: TRBV14
j_call: TRBJ1-2
d_call: -
clone_size: -
cdr3_nt: TGTGCCAGCAGCCAGACAGCCAACGGCTACACCTTC
cdr3_aa: CASSQTANGYTF

v_call: TRBV18
j_call: TRBJ1-2
d_call: -
clone_size: -
cdr3_nt: TGTGCCAGCTCACCACCCCGGACAGTCTATGGCTACACCTTC
cdr3_aa: CASSPPRTVYGYTF

v_call: TRBV6-1
j_call: TRBJ2-7
d_call: -
clone_size: -
cdr3_nt: TGTGCCATCAGTGCGAACGGAATGGGCGAGCAGTACTTC
cdr3_aa: CAISANGMGEQYF

v_call: TRBV4-1
j_call: TRBJ1-1
d_call: -
clone_size: few
cdr3_nt: TGCGCCAGCAGCCGGCGGGTGAACACTGAAGCTTTCTTT
cdr3_aa: CASSRRVNTEAFF

v_call: TRBV7-9
j_call: TRBJ2-2
d_call: -
clone_size: -
cdr3_nt: TGTGCCAGCAGCAGGGTGGGGGCTATCACCGGGGAGCTGTTTTTT
cdr3_aa: CASSRVGAITGELFF

v_call: TRBV4-1
j_call: TRBJ2-1
d_call: -
clone_size: -
cdr3_nt: TGCGCCAGCAGCCAAGGGCTACTAGGGGGGGCTTCCTACAATGAGCAGTTCTTC
cdr3_aa: CASSQGLLGGASYNEQFF

v_call: TRBV6-1
j_call: TRBJ1-2
d_call: -
clone_size: -
cdr3_nt: TGTGCCAGCAGGCTTGGCGGGGACTATGGCTACACCTTC
cdr3_aa: CASRLGGDYGYTF

v_call: TRBV6-5
j_call: TRBJ1-2
d_call: -
clone_size: -
cdr3_nt: TGTGCCAGCAGTTACTCCCAGGGGTTTTCGGGCACCGGCTACACCTTC
cdr3_aa: CASSYSQGFSGTGYTF

v_call: TRBV4-2
j_call: TRBJ2-7
d_call: -
clone_size: -
cdr3_nt: TGTGCCAGCAGCTCCCCGGGAGAGGTCCTCGACGAGCAGTACTTC
cdr3_aa: CASSSPGEVLDEQYF

v_call: TRBV7-9
j_call: TRBJ1-1
d_call: TRBD1
clone_size: -
cdr3_nt: TGTGCCAGCAGCTCCTGGACAGGGGTGAACACTGAAGCTTTCTTT
cdr3_aa: CASSSWTGVNTEAFF

v_call: TRBV30
j_call: TRBJ2-5
d_call: -
clone_size: -
cdr3_nt: TGTGCCTGGAGTGGGCTGCAGGGGCGCGGAGAGACCCAGTACTTC
cdr3_aa: CAWSGLQGRGETQYF

v_call: TRBV19
j_call: TRBJ1-3
d_call: -
clone_size: -
cdr3_nt: TGTGCCAGTAGTCCCCTGAAGGGATCTAGGAACACCATATATTTT
cdr3_aa: CASSPLKGSRNTIYF

v_call: TRBV4-1
j_call: TRBJ1-2
d_call: -
clone_size: -
cdr3_nt: TGCGCCAGCAGCCCACTCGGGGGACGTTGGGGCTACACCTTC
cdr3_aa: CASSPLGGRWGYTF

v_call: TRBV5-1
j_call: TRBJ2-3
d_call: -
clone_size: -
cdr3_nt: TGCGCCAGCAGCTTGTCGCTTGGCACAGATACGCAGTATTTT
cdr3_aa: CASSLSLGTDTQYF

v_call: TRBV7-9
j_call: TRBJ1-2
d_call: -
clone_size: -
cdr3_nt: TGTGCCAGCAGCTTAGACACCAACTATGGCTACACCTTC
cdr3_aa: CASSLDTNYGYTF

v_call: TRBV9
j_call: TRBJ2-2
d_call: TRBD1
clone_size: once
cdr3_nt: TGTGCCAGCAGCCCTCGGGACAGGGGAAACACCGGGGAGCTGTTTTTT
cdr3_aa: CASSPRDRGNTGELFF